Below, 30 T cell receptor beta chains from the same sample are listed, as sequenced in a study of shared clonotypes between healthy human individuals. The assay was immunoSEQ multiplex PCR, and TCRdb's table has in-frame clones only and misses some. Seen here are hundreds of thousands of clones, approximately 97% observed once, and the top ten hold 0.045% to 0.07%. What was sequenced was naive CD4+ T cells sorted from blood. Indicated subset: CD45RA+ positively selected. Every receptor here comes from a woman in her twenties or thirties in good health.

This chain joins TRBV5-1 and TRBJ2-5; 14 nucleotides align to TRBD2. There are 17 residues in the CDR3. Per germline, CDR1 SGHRS and CDR2 YFSETQ. The V gene end was trimmed by 4 bases and the J gene end by 4 bases; junction bases not matched to a gene: 9. Here the CDR3 DNA reads TGCGCCAGCAGCCCCGGGACTAGCGGGAGAGGGCGAGAGACCCAGTACTTC. This encodes CASSPGTSGRGRETQYF.

This sequence joins TRBV7-9 and TRBJ2-5; 11 nucleotides align to TRBD2. This CDR3 is built from 17 residues. V was clipped by 4 bases and J by 2 bases; unmatched bases: 9. Germline-derived CDR1 and CDR2 are SEHNR and FQNEAQ (reference sequence). CDR3 nucleotide sequence: TGTGCCAGCAGCTCCCGGTGGGGGACTAGCGGACAAGAGACCCAGTACTTC. Translation gives CASSSRWGTSGQETQYF.

This chain connects TRBV6-5 to TRBJ2-5, with 12 bases that match TRBD2. The J call may be faulty, since TRBJ2-7 better matches the DNA end. From germline, CDR1 is MNHEY and CDR2 SVGAGI. This CDR3 has 15 residues. In DNA, the CDR3 is TGTGCCAGCAGTTATACTAGCGGGAGGTACTACGAGCAGTACTTC. Translated: CASSYTSGRYYEQYF.

This clone was detected once. The rearrangement joins TRBV7-6 to TRBJ2-7; 8 nucleotides match TRBD1. The germline CDR1 and CDR2 sequences are SGHVS and FNYEAQ. The V and J ends lost 4 bases and 5 bases, in that order; junction bases with no gene match: 7. The CDR3 is 14 amino acids. This CDR3 is CASSSPDRANEQYF. CDR3 DNA sequence: TGTGCCAGCAGCTCCCCGGACAGGGCCAACGAGCAGTACTTC. Full variable domain (remainder filled in from reference TRBV7-6 and TRBJ2-7): GAGVSQSPRYKVTKRGQDVALRCDPISGHVSLYWYRQALGQGPEFLTYFNYEAQQDKSGLPNDRFSAERPEGSISTLTIQRTEQRDSAMYRCASSSPDRANEQYFGPGTRLTVT.

CDR3 sequence (DNA): TGTGCCAGCAGCTTAGGACTAGCGATTGATACGCAGTATTTT. This sequence encodes CASSLGLAIDTQYF. This chain uses TRBV7-9 with TRBJ2-3, with TRBD2 identical over 8 bases. Germline V gene lookup returns CDR1 SEHNR and CDR2 FQNEAQ (reference sequence). The junction had 3 bases not matched to a gene; V was cut back by 1 base and J by 6 bases. The CDR3 covers 14 residues. Full variable domain (remainder filled in from reference TRBV7-9 and TRBJ2-3): DTGVSQNPRHKITKRGQNVTFRCDPISEHNRLYWYRQTLGQGPEFLTYFQNEAQLEKSRLLSDRFSAERPKGSFSTLEIQRTEQGDSAMYLCASSLGLAIDTQYFGPGTRLTVL.

The chain has TRBV7-6 and TRBJ1-1; D gene ambiguous. From germline, CDR1 is SGHVS and CDR2 FNYEAQ. V lost 2 bases, J lost 4 bases, and 8 bases lay in between. The CDR3 is 13 residues long. Here the CDR3 reads CASSLTRSTEAFF. The CDR3 DNA follows: TGTGCCAGCAGCTTAACGAGAAGCACTGAAGCTTTCTTT.

V usage is TRBV5-8 and J usage is TRBJ2-1, with D perhaps TRBD1 (5 bases). The germline CDR1 and CDR2 sequences are SGHTS and YDEGEE. With 0 bases removed from V and 8 bases from J, the gap between germline ends came to 12 bases. This CDR3 has 14 residues. CDR3 in amino acids: CASSLVGRADEQFF. The CDR3 region has the DNA TGTGCCAGCAGCTTGGTAGGCAGGGCGGATGAGCAGTTCTTC. Filled out from reference TRBV5-8 and TRBJ2-1, the complete variable domain reads EAGVTQSPTHLIKTRGQQATLRCSPISGHTSVYWYQQALGLGLQFLLWYDEGEERNRGNFPPRFSGRQFPNYSSELNVNALELEDSALYLCASSLVGRADEQFFGPGTRLTVL.

The count of this clone is one. This chain connects TRBV4-1 to TRBJ2-5; the D is unclear. Germline CDR1 reads MGHRA; CDR2 reads YSYEKL. The CDR3 runs to 18 residues. V lost 4 bases, J lost 7 bases, and 28 bases lay in between. In DNA, the CDR3 is TGCGCCAGCAGCCCCTTATGGTTAGGTCTTGTAGACGCCAGGACCCAGTACTTC. Translating it yields CASSPLWLGLVDARTQYF.

This sequence joins TRBV6-5 and TRBJ2-5; D is unresolved. The CDR3 contains 13 residues. Germline CDR1 is MNHEY and CDR2 is SVGAGI. Trimming left V 4 bases short and J 3 bases short, with 9 bases between. The CDR3 nucleotides read TGTGCCAGCAGTTCGAAATCGGAAGAGACCCAGTACTTC. The encoded protein is CASSSKSEETQYF.

This chain links TRBV2 with TRBJ2-3; no definite D call. Germline V gene sequence: CDR1 SNHLY, CDR2 FYNNEI. V was shortened by 4 bases and J by 5 bases, with 4 bases between the two germline ends. There are 11 residues in the CDR3. This CDR3 is CASSVQDTQYF. As DNA, the CDR3 is TGTGCCAGCAGTGTCCAAGATACGCAGTATTTT.

The rearrangement uses TRBV5-4 and TRBJ2-7, with 9 bases matching TRBD1. The CDR3 runs 17 residues. The J segment lost 3 bases and the V segment lost 2 bases, leaving 12 bases of the junction unmatched. Per germline, CDR1 SGHNT and CDR2 YYREEE (reference sequence). In nucleotides, the CDR3 is TGTGCCAGCAGCTTAAGCTGGAGTTTGGGACAGGGCTACGAGCAGTACTTC. As protein: CASSLSWSLGQGYEQYF.

The genes are TRBV30 and TRBJ2-7; 7 bases align to TRBD1. V was clipped by 1 base and J by 0 bases; unmatched bases: 6. CDR1 and CDR2 from the germline V gene are GTSNPN and SVGIG (reference sequence). The CDR3 extends over 15 amino acids. As DNA, the CDR3 is TGTGCCTGGAGTGCGGACAGGTGGGTCTCCTACGAGCAGTACTTC. Its protein product is CAWSADRWVSYEQYF.

This clone has a single count. The rearrangement joins TRBV11-2 to TRBJ2-1; 11 bases are a match to TRBD2. With V trimmed by 5 bases and J by 8 bases, 11 bases remained unmatched. Germline assignment: CDR1 SGHAT and CDR2 FQNNGV. This CDR3 region has 16 residues. The CDR3 is CASSVDLAGGPHEQFF. CDR3 nucleotides: TGTGCCAGCAGCGTCGATTTAGCGGGAGGGCCTCATGAGCAGTTCTTC.

V usage is TRBV7-2 and J usage is TRBJ1-3, with TRBD1 matching 9 bases. From germline, CDR1 is SGHTA and CDR2 FQGNSA. The CDR3 totals 14 residues. V was pared by 2 bases and J by 9 bases, with 5 bases of the junction left unmatched. CDR3 DNA sequence: TGTGCCAGCAGCTTAAGGGGACAGGGTAGCACCATATATTTT. It encodes CASSLRGQGSTIYF. Based on the CDR3 plus reference TRBV7-2 and TRBJ1-3, the full variable domain is GAGVSQSPSNKVTEKGKDVELRCDPISGHTALYWYRQSLGQGLEFLIYFQGNSAPDKSGLPSDRFSAERTGGSVSTLTIQRTQQEDSAVYLCASSLRGQGSTIYFGEGSWLTVV.

The chain recombines TRBV7-9 with TRBJ1-5; 8 bases align to TRBD1. There are 16 residues in the CDR3. In germline, CDR1 is SEHNR, CDR2 FQNEAQ (reference sequence). V shed 1 base and J 3 bases; nucleotides not matched to a gene: 5. CDR3 coding DNA: TGTGCCAGCAGCTTAGGGTGGACAGGGAACAATCAGCCCCAGCATTTT. As protein: CASSLGWTGNNQPQHF. Supplemented by reference TRBV7-9 and TRBJ1-5, the full variable domain reads DTGVSQNPRHKITKRGQNVTFRCDPISEHNRLYWYRQTLGQGPEFLTYFQNEAQLEKSRLLSDRFSAERPKGSFSTLEIQRTEQGDSAMYLCASSLGWTGNNQPQHFGDGTRLSIL.

The table lists this clone with a count of one. The CDR3 DNA reads TGTGCCAGTAGTATAACAGGAACACCGTCTGGGGCCAACGTCCTGACTTTC. Its translation: CASSITGTPSGANVLTF. V is TRBV19 and J is TRBJ2-6; a weak D match, TRBD1 (5 bases). Germline V gene data show CDR1 as LNHDA and CDR2 as SQIVND (reference sequence). Trimming stripped 2 bases from V and 1 base from J, with 12 bases between. CDR3 length: 17 amino acids.

This clone was picked up one time. The genes are TRBV6-1 and TRBJ2-3; D gene ambiguous. The CDR3 consists of 17 residues. Trimming took 1 base from V and 4 from J, leaving 18 bases between them. Germline loops: CDR1 MNHNS, CDR2 SASEGT. CDR3 in amino acids: CASSEGLSYKFADTQYF. In DNA form, the CDR3 reads TGTGCCAGCAGTGAAGGCCTCTCTTACAAATTCGCAGATACGCAGTATTTT.

The rearrangement joins TRBV10-1 to TRBJ2-3; 8 nucleotides agree with TRBD1. V was pared by 2 bases and J by 7 bases, with 8 bases of the junction left unmatched. Looked up from germline, CDR1 is WNHNN and CDR2 is SYGVQD (reference sequence). This CDR3 has 15 residues. This CDR3 is CASSENARDRNTQYF. The CDR3 DNA sequence: TGCGCCAGCAGTGAGAACGCCAGGGACAGGAATACGCAGTATTTT.

The CDR3 DNA follows: TGCGCCAGCAGCGCGGCCGCTAGCGGGAGCTCCTACAATGAGCAGTTCTTC. This translates into CASSAAASGSSYNEQFF. The V call is TRBV5-1, the J call TRBJ2-1, with 10 bases matching TRBD2. Germline V CDR1 and CDR2: SGHRS, YFSETQ. This CDR3 is built from 17 residues. Trimming at V came to 4 bases and at J to 0 bases, leaving 7 bases not matched to a gene.

The CDR3 reads CASTGLGFLRETQYF. CDR3 bases: TGTGCCAGCACCGGCCTCGGATTCCTCAGGGAGACCCAGTACTTC. The gene calls are TRBV6-6 and TRBJ2-5; D gene unclear. This CDR3 comprises 15 residues. V gave up 7 bases and J gave up 5 bases, with 20 bases separating them. The germline V gene has CDR1 MNHNY and CDR2 SVGAGI (reference sequence).

This chain uses TRBV4-2 with TRBJ2-3; 7 nucleotides align to TRBD2. The CDR3 covers 16 residues. V lost 0 bases, J lost 6 bases, and 9 bases stayed unmatched. Germline V lookup: CDR1 LGHNA, CDR2 YNFKEQ. In DNA form, the CDR3 reads TGTGCCAGCAGCCAAGATTCGGGAGGTCATGGGGATACGCAGTATTTT. Translation gives CASSQDSGGHGDTQYF.

The chain recombines TRBV5-1 with TRBJ2-7; TRBD2 agrees at 10 bases. The CDR3 runs 15 residues. Per germline, CDR1 SGHRS and CDR2 YFSETQ. V dropped 0 bases and J dropped 3; count of bases not matched to a gene: 3. The CDR3 DNA sequence: TGCGCCAGCAGCTTGGCCACTAGCGGGAACTACGAGCAGTACTTC. Amino acids: CASSLATSGNYEQYF.

The chain carries TRBV13 and TRBJ1-1; 8 bases map to TRBD1. The CDR3 contains 15 residues. Germline values: CDR1 PRHDT, CDR2 FYEKMQ (reference sequence). The junction had 2 bases not matched to a gene; V was cut back by 1 base and J by 1 base. The CDR3 sequence: CASSLDGQGNTEAFF. The CDR3 region has the DNA TGTGCCAGCAGCTTAGACGGACAGGGGAACACTGAAGCTTTCTTT.

This sequence joins TRBV9 and TRBJ1-3; possible D gene TRBD1, 5 bases. The CDR3 has 17 residues. Per germline, CDR1 SGDLS and CDR2 YYNGEE. V was trimmed by 4 bases and J by 0 bases, leaving 17 bases between them. The CDR3 sequence is CASSPWGPRSSGNTIYF. The CDR3 DNA follows: TGTGCCAGCAGCCCGTGGGGCCCCAGGAGCTCTGGAAACACCATATATTTT.

This clone was detected only once. This sequence joins TRBV10-3 and TRBJ2-5; D is ambiguous. The DNA end favors TRBJ2-7, so the J call may be wrong. Germline V gene lookup returns CDR1 ENHRY and CDR2 SYGVKD. The CDR3 has 12 residues. Written as DNA, the CDR3 is TGTGCCATCGCTCCGGGTCTCTACGAGCAGTACTTC. It translates to CAIAPGLYEQYF.

This chain links TRBV18 with TRBJ2-5, with a possible D match to TRBD2 (6 bases). V was trimmed by 3 bases and J by 3 bases, leaving 14 bases between them. This CDR3 has 15 amino acids. In germline, CDR1 is KGHSH, CDR2 LQKENI. CDR3 in DNA: TGTGCCAGCTCACCGCCCGGGACTCCCAAAGAGACCCAGTACTTC. Translating it yields CASSPPGTPKETQYF.

The V and J genes are TRBV27 and TRBJ1-1; D gene ambiguous. The V gene lost 7 bases and the J gene lost 4 bases, with 19 bases spanning the gap. CDR1 and CDR2 from the germline V gene are MNHEY and SMNVEV (reference sequence). The CDR3 covers 15 residues. The CDR3 region has the DNA TGTGCCAGCAAACCTGCCGGGAAACGGGGCACTGAAGCTTTCTTT. As protein: CASKPAGKRGTEAFF.

The rearrangement joins TRBV5-4 to TRBJ1-1, with D possibly TRBD1 on 6 matching bases. Trimming stripped 4 bases from V and 4 bases from J, with 14 bases between. The CDR3 contains 14 residues. The germline V gene encodes CDR1 SGHNT and CDR2 YYREEE (reference sequence). DNA for the CDR3: TGTGCCAGCAGCCAAAAACAGGGTAGCACTGAAGCTTTCTTT. Protein product: CASSQKQGSTEAFF.

The chain recombines TRBV14 with TRBJ1-2; D ambiguous. The ends were cut back, 3 bases at V and 4 bases at J, with 6 bases in the middle. The CDR3 sequence is 12 residues long. Germline V CDR1 and CDR2: SGHDN, FVKESK. CDR3 in DNA: TGTGCCAGCAGCCAGGGCCCCTATGGCTACACCTTC. Amino acids: CASSQGPYGYTF.

The rearrangement joins TRBV5-1 to TRBJ2-3; D remains ambiguous. The CDR3 runs 14 residues. With 1 base removed from V and 4 bases from J, the gap between germline ends came to 10 bases. The germline gives CDR1 SGHRS, CDR2 YFSETQ. The CDR3 is CASSLMWHPDTQYF. The CDR3 DNA reads as TGCGCCAGCAGCTTGATGTGGCACCCAGATACGCAGTATTTT.